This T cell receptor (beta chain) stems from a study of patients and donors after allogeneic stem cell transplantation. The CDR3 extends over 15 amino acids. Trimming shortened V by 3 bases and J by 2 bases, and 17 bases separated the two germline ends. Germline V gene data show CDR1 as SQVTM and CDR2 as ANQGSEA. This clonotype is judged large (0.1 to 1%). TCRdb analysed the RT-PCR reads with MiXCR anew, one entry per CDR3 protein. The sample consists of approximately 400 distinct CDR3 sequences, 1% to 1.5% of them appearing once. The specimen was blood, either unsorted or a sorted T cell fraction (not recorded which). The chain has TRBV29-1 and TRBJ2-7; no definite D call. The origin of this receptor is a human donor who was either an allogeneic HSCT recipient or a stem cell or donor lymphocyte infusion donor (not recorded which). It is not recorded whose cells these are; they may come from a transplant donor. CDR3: CSVETQGSNTYEQYF. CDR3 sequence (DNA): TGCAGCGTTGAGACACAAGGATCGAACACCTACGAGCAGTACTTC.